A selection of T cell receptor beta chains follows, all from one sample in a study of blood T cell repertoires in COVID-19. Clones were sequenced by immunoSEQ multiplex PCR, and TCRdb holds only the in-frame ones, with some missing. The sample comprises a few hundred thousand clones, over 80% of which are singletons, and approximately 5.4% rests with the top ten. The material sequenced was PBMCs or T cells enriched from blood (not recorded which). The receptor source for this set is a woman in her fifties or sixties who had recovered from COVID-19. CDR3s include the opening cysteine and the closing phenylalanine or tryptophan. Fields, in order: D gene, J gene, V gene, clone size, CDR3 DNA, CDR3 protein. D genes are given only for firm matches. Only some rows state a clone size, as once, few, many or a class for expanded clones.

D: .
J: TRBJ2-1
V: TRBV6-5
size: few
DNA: TGTGCCAGCAGTACACGGGACTCCTGGGATGAGCAGTTCTTC
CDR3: CASSTRDSWDEQFF

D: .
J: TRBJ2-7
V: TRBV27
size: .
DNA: TGTGCCAGCAGCCCGGGGTGGGGGACTTCCTACGAGCAGTACTTC
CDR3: CASSPGWGTSYEQYF

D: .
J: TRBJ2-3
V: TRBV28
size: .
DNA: TGTGCCAGCAGTTTAGATCCCTCCCTAGGCACAGATACGCAGTATTTT
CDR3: CASSLDPSLGTDTQYF

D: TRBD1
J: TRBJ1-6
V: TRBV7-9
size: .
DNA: TGTGCCAGCAGCTTCGCAGGGGGCGAGTCACCCCTCCACTTT
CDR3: CASSFAGGESPLHF

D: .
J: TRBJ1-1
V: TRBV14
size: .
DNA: TGTGCCAGCAGCCAAGAGATTCTCGTTGGGGCCTTCCAGAACACTGAAGCTTTCTTT
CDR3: CASSQEILVGAFQNTEAFF

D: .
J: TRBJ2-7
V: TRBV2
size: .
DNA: TGTGCCAGCAGTGTGTCGGGGGTCGCCTACGAGCAGTACTTC
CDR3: CASSVSGVAYEQYF

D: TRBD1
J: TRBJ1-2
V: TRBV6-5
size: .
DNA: TGTGCCACCGTTCCGGGACAGGGTAAATACGGTGGCTACACCTTC
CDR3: CATVPGQGKYGGYTF

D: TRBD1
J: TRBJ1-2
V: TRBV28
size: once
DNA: TGTGCCAGCAGTTCACCCGGGACAGGGCTCAACTATGGCTACACCTTC
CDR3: CASSSPGTGLNYGYTF

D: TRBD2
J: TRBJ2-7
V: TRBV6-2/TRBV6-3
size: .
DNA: TGTGCCAGCAGTTACTCAAGCGGGAGGACCTACGAGCAGTACTTC
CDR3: CASSYSSGRTYEQYF

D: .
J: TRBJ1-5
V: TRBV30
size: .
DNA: TGTGCCTGGAGTGTAGGATACAGTGAACAGCCCCAGCATTTT
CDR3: CAWSVGYSEQPQHF

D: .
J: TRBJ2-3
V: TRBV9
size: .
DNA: TGTGCCAGCAGCGTAGCCCCAGATAGCACAGATACGCAGTATTTT
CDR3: CASSVAPDSTDTQYF

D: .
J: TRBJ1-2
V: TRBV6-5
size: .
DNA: TGTGCCAGCAGATTATCCGGACAGTCTAACTATGGCTACACCTTC
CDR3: CASRLSGQSNYGYTF

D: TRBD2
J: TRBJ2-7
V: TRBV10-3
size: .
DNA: TGTGCCGTTCAACTCGGGGGGGACTCCTACGAGCAGTACTTC
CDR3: CAVQLGGDSYEQYF

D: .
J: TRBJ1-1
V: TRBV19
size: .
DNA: TGTGCCAGTAGTAACGGAGGGATGAACACTGAAGCTTTCTTT
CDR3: CASSNGGMNTEAFF

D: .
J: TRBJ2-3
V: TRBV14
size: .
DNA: TGTGCCAGCACCGCGTCCGCCCATACAGATACGCAGTATTTT
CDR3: CASTASAHTDTQYF

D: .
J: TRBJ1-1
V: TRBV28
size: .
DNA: TGTGCCAGCAGTTTGGCGGGGGCGAACACTGAAGCTTTCTTT
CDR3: CASSLAGANTEAFF

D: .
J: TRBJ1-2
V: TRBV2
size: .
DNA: TGTGCCAGCAGAGCCCTGACAGGAATCTACACCTTC
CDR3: CASRALTGIYTF

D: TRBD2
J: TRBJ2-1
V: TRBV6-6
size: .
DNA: TGTGCCAGCAGCACTACTAGCGGGAGGGACAATGAGCAGTTCTTC
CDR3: CASSTTSGRDNEQFF

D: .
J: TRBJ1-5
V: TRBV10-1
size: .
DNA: TGCGCCAGCAGTGGGAGGGGTGTGAGGCAGCCCCAGCATTTT
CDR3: CASSGRGVRQPQHF

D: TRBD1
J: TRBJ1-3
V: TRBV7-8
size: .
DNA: TGTGCCAGCAGCCTACGGGACAGTGGAAACACCATATATTTT
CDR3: CASSLRDSGNTIYF

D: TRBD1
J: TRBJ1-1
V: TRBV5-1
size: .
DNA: TGCGCCAGCCGGACAGGCATGAACACTGAAGCTTTCTTT
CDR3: CASRTGMNTEAFF

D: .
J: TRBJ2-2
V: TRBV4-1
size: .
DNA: TGCGCCAGCAGCCAAGACCTCCCCGGGGAGCTGTTTTTT
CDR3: CASSQDLPGELFF

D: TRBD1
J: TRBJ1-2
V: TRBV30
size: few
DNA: TGTGCCTGGAGGAGAGACAGGGGGTATGGCTACACCTTC
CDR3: CAWRRDRGYGYTF

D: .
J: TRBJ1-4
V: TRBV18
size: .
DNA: TGTGCCAGCTCACCCCTCGGGCAGGGGATCGAAAAACTGTTTTTT
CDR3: CASSPLGQGIEKLFF

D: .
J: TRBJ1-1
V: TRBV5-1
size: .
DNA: TGCGCCAGCAGCTTGGATCCGGGTCGGAACACTGAAGCTTTCTTT
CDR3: CASSLDPGRNTEAFF

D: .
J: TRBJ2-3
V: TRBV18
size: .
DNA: TGTGCCAGCTCACGTGACAGTCCTCGAACTAGCACAGATACGCAGTATTTT
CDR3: CASSRDSPRTSTDTQYF

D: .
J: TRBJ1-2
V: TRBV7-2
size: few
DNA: TGTGCCAGCAGCGAAGAGCCCGGGGGAGGCTACACCTTC
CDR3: CASSEEPGGGYTF

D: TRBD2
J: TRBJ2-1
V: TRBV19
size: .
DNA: TGTGCCAGTAGTAAAAGACTAGCGGGAGGGTACAATGAGCAGTTCTTC
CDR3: CASSKRLAGGYNEQFF

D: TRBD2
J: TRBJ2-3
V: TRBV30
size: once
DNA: TGTGCCTGGAGGGCTGCGGGGGGGACAGATACGCAGTATTTT
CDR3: CAWRAAGGTDTQYF

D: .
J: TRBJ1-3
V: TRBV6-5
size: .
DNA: TGTGCCAGCTTCAACCCCGGACAGTGGGGAAACACCATATATTTT
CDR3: CASFNPGQWGNTIYF

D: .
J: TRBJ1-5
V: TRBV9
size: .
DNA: TGTGCCAGCAGCGTAGGGGCACAGCACAATCAGCCCCAGCATTTT
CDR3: CASSVGAQHNQPQHF

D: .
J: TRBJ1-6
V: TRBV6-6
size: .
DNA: TGTGCCAGCATGGCAGGCCTCCGAAATTCACCCCTCCACTTT
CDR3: CASMAGLRNSPLHF

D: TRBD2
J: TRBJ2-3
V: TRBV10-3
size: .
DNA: TGTGCCATCAGTGAGTCCGCGGGGGGACTTACAGATACGCAGTATTTT
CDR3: CAISESAGGLTDTQYF

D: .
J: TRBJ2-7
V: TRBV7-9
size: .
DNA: TGTGCCAGCAGCTTGGCTGGAGGGACCGAGCAGTACTTC
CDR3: CASSLAGGTEQYF

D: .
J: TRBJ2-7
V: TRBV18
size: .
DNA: TGTGCCAGCTCCCAGACACAGGGCAGCGAGCAGTACTTC
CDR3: CASSQTQGSEQYF

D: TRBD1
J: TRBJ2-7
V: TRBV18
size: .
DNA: TGTGCCAGCTCCCTCAATGGGCAGGGGGCTTCCTACGAGCAGTACTTC
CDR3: CASSLNGQGASYEQYF

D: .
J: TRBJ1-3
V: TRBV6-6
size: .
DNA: TGTGCCAGCAGCGCGAGCTCTGGAAACACCATATATTTT
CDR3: CASSASSGNTIYF

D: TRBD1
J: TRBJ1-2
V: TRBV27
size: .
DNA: TGTGCCAGCAGTTTAGGACAGGGGGATTACTATGGCTACACCTTC
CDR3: CASSLGQGDYYGYTF

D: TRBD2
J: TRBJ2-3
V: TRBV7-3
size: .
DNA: TGTGCCAGCAGCTTAATTGGCGGGAGTTCAGATACGCAGTATTTT
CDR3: CASSLIGGSSDTQYF

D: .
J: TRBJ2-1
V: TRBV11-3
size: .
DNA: TGTGCCAGCAGCTTACGAGGCTCCGGGAGGTTCTTC
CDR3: CASSLRGSGRFF

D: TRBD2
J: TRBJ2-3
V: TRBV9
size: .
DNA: TGTGCCAGCAGCCCCACGACTAGCGGGGGGGCAGATACGCAGTATTTT
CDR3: CASSPTTSGGADTQYF

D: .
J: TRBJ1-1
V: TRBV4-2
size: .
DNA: TGTGCCAGCAGCCCAAACGGAGACACTGAAGCTTTCTTT
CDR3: CASSPNGDTEAFF

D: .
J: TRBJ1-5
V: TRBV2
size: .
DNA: TGTGCCAGCAGTGAGGACAGTTACAATCAGCCCCAGCATTTT
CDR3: CASSEDSYNQPQHF

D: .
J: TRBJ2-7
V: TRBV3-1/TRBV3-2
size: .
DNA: TGTGCCAGCAGCCAACGGGGGACCCCCTCCTACGAGCAGTACTTC
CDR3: CASSQRGTPSYEQYF

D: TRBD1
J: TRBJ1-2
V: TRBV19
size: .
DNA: TGTGCCAGTAGTACGCGGCAGGGGGCGCGAGGCTATGGCTACACCTTC
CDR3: CASSTRQGARGYGYTF

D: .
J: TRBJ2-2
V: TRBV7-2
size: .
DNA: TGTGCCAGCAGCTTAGTCCCCCAGGGGTCAAGCACCGGGGAGCTGTTTTTT
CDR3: CASSLVPQGSSTGELFF

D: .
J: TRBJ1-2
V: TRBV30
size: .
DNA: TGTGCCTGGAGTGTACGTTCGGGGTACGGCTACACCTTC
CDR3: CAWSVRSGYGYTF

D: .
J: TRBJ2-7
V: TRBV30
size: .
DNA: TGTGCCTGGAGTGTACAGGGTGACGAGCAGTACTTC
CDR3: CAWSVQGDEQYF

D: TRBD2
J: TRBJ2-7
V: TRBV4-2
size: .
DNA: TGTGCCAGCAGCCAAGAAGCGGGAGTAGCGGGAGAGCAGTACTTC
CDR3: CASSQEAGVAGEQYF

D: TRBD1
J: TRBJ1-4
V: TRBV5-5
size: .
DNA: TGTGCCAGCAGCTTGAGGACAGGGGTAGGGGAGCGGGAAAAACTGTTTTTT
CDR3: CASSLRTGVGEREKLFF

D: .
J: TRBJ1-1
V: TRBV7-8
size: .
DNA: TGTGCCAGCAGCTTAAATGCCGCGGGTACCACTGAAGCTTTCTTT
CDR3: CASSLNAAGTTEAFF

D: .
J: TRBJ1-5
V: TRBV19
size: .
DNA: TGTGCCAGTAGTATAGTGTCCAGGTTGAATCAGCCCCAGCATTTT
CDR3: CASSIVSRLNQPQHF

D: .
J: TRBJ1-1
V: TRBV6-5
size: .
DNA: TGTGCCAGCCTCCTACGGGTGAACACTGAAGCTTTCTTT
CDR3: CASLLRVNTEAFF

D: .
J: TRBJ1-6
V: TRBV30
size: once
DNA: TGTGCCTGGTCTGGGCAGGGTACATCACCCCTCCACTTT
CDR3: CAWSGQGTSPLHF

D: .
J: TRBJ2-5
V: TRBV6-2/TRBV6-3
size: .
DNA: TGTGCCAGCAGTTACTCAACTAGCCAGAACCAGTACTTC
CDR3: CASSYSTSQNQYF

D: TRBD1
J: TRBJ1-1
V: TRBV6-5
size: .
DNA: TGTGCCAGCAGTTACGACAGGGGGGGGTCTGAAGCTTTCTTT
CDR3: CASSYDRGGSEAFF